This TCR beta chain is drawn from a study of TIL therapy for anti-PD-1-resistant metastatic lung cancer. The time point here: pre-treatment sample, taken before nivolumab and TIL therapy. Pleural nodules or supraclavicular lymph nodes made up most of the excised metastases sampled. The immunoSEQ assay was v3. The method was immunoSEQ multiplex PCR; TCRdb's version includes in-frame clones alone and lacks a portion of them. The sample lists about 100,000 clones, around 71% occurring once. The CDR3 has 13 amino acids. The V gene lost 1 base and the J gene lost 7 bases, with 9 bases spanning the gap. Germline CDR1 reads SGHRS; CDR2 reads YFSETQ.

Sequenced material: tumor tissue, taken at baseline. This receptor was identified in a person aged 25 to 85 with non-small cell lung cancer. This rearrangement joins TRBV5-1 to TRBJ2-4; D is perhaps TRBD1 (6 bases). The CDR3 loop is CASSLRQGNIQYF. The CDR3 coding sequence is TGCGCCAGCAGCTTGCGGCAGGGGAACATTCAGTACTTC.